This TCR beta chain came from a study of PD-L1 blockade in urothelial cancer. Study-wide context: Analyses used blood from 3 weeks (second dose) and 6 weeks after treatment start. Peripheral blood specimens exhibited a median yield of 141,255 T cells.

The CDR3 contains 11 residues. From germline, CDR1 is MDHEN and CDR2 SYDVKM. Trimming stripped 5 bases from V and 4 bases from J, with 3 bases between. Time point specified: peripheral blood 6 weeks after treatment start. This clone appeared a few times. Other DNA sequences in the same sample also yield this CDR3. Clones were read by immunoSEQ multiplex PCR, and TCRdb kept only the in-frame ones, dropping some. The sample lists 100,000 to 150,000 clones, 86% occurring once. The sequences come from PBMCs, collected around atezolizumab (anti-PD-L1) treatment. This receptor was taken from a man aged 50 to 59 with urothelial cancer. V is TRBV28 and J is TRBJ1-5; D gene ambiguous. CDR3 residues: CASSPNQPQHF. DNA of the CDR3: TGTGCCAGCAGTCCGAATCAGCCCCAGCATTTT.